One sample yielded the 22 T cell receptor beta chains listed below, sequenced in a study. TCRdb reanalysed the 5' RACE reads using MiXCR and keeps one entry per CDR3 protein. The sample has around 50,000 distinct CDR3 sequences; roughly 30% are singletons. The sample comprised tumor-infiltrating memory CD4+ T cells sorted from the breast tumor. Subset reported: memory CD4+ T cells, CD4+CD45RO+CD25-. These TCRs come from a female donor with breast cancer.

The V gene is TRBV18, the J gene TRBJ2-5; no firm D call. The CDR3 contains 13 residues. Germline V gene sequence: CDR1 KGHSH, CDR2 LQKENI. Between the trimmed V and J ends, which lost 0 bases and 1 base, there was a span of 3 bases. This CDR3 is CASSPPLQETQYF. The CDR3 DNA reads TGTGCCAGCTCACCACCCCTCCAAGAGACCCAGTACTTC.

This clonotype has a handful of counts. The chain links TRBV6-2 or TRBV6-3 to TRBJ2-3; D perhaps matches TRBD2 (6 bases). Trimming pared 7 bases from V and 1 base from J, leaving 15 bases between. Germline V gene data show CDR1 as MNHEY and CDR2 as SVGEGT. CDR3 length equals 15 residues. CDR3 sequence: CASTTTLARTDTQYF. The CDR3, as DNA: TGTGCCAGCACCACGACTCTAGCGCGCACAGATACGCAGTATTTT.

This clonotype was picked up a small number of times. The CDR3 bases are TGTGCCAGCGGTCGACAGGGGTCTTTCTTT. It specifies CASGRQGSFF. The chain uses TRBV28 and TRBJ1-1; 8 nucleotides line up with TRBD1. The CDR3 spans 10 residues. CDR1 MDHEN and CDR2 SYDVKM come from the germline V gene. Trimming removed 8 bases from V and 12 bases from J; junction bases left unmatched: 5. The entire variable domain, with the rest obtained from reference TRBV28 and TRBJ1-1, is as follows: DVKVTQSSRYLVKRTGEKVFLECVQDMDHENMFWYRQDPGLGLRLIYFSYDVKMKEKGDIPEGYSVSREKKERFSLILESASTNQTSMYLCASGRQGSFFGQGTRLTVV.

V usage is TRBV5-1 and J usage is TRBJ2-2; 7 bases map to TRBD1. The CDR3 runs 15 residues. The trim removed 4 bases at V and 7 bases at J, leaving 10 bases unmatched. Germline-derived CDR1 and CDR2 are SGHRS and YFSETQ. CDR3 sequence: CASSRRQGSDGELFF. DNA of the CDR3: TGCGCCAGCAGCCGGAGACAGGGCTCGGACGGGGAGCTGTTTTTT.

This clonotype has a handful of counts. The genes are TRBV4-3 and TRBJ2-3; 9 bases are shared with TRBD1. The CDR3 totals 16 residues. Trimming at V came to 0 bases and at J to 2 bases, leaving 3 bases not matched to a gene. Germline CDR1 is LGHNA and CDR2 is YSLEER. DNA of the CDR3: TGCGCCAGCAGCCAAGAAGGGACAGGGATCACAGATACGCAGTATTTT. It yields the protein CASSQEGTGITDTQYF.

The rearrangement links TRBV5-6 to TRBJ2-7; the D gene is possibly TRBD1 (5 bases). The CDR3 is 12 amino acids. From germline, CDR1 is SGHDT and CDR2 YYEEEE. V was trimmed by 4 bases and J by 6 bases, leaving 11 bases between them. The CDR3 DNA reads as TGTGCCAGCAGCCCACAGGACCGCGAGCAGTACTTC. Encoded protein: CASSPQDREQYF.

The chain carries TRBV20-1 and TRBJ2-1; 10 nucleotides line up with TRBD2. The germline V gene encodes CDR1 DFQATT and CDR2 SNEGSKA (reference sequence). The CDR3 loop spans 11 amino acids. Here the CDR3 reads CSAGGPLEQFF. For the CDR3, the DNA is TGCTCAGCGGGAGGGCCCCTTGAGCAGTTCTTC.

The chain is built from TRBV5-1 and TRBJ2-2; D not resolved. Germline V gene sequence: CDR1 SGHRS, CDR2 YFSETQ. This CDR3 comprises 15 residues. The germline V and J ends were trimmed by 5 bases and 5 bases, with 16 bases remaining between them. In nucleotides, the CDR3 is TGCGCCAGCAGTCGGTCCGGGCCCATGACCGGGGAGCTGTTTTTT. It translates to CASSRSGPMTGELFF.

This clonotype appeared a few times. The chain couples TRBV28 to TRBJ1-6, with D perhaps matching TRBD1 (5 bases). V gave up 6 bases and J gave up 14 bases, with 14 bases separating them. CDR1 MDHEN and CDR2 SYDVKM come from the germline V gene. The CDR3 contains 12 residues. DNA for the CDR3: TGTGCCAGCAGAACCGGGACGTCAACCCTCCACTTT. The encoded protein is CASRTGTSTLHF.

V usage is TRBV7-2 and J usage is TRBJ2-2; no clear D gene. Germline V gene lookup returns CDR1 SGHTA and CDR2 FQGNSA. Trimming removed 5 bases from V and 3 bases from J, with 16 bases in between. This CDR3 is built from 16 residues. Here the CDR3 reads CASSALPSTYTGELFF. For the CDR3, the DNA is TGTGCCAGCAGCGCCCTGCCGTCCACTTACACCGGGGAGCTGTTTTTT.

V gene TRBV5-1 combines with J gene TRBJ1-5; 8 positions match TRBD1. Germline V CDR1 and CDR2: SGHRS, YFSETQ. Trimming cost V 0 bases and J 6 bases; bases outside gene matches: 8. The CDR3 runs to 16 residues. The CDR3 protein is CASSLAPGGAGQPQHF. As DNA, the CDR3 is TGCGCCAGCAGCTTGGCCCCAGGGGGCGCGGGTCAGCCCCAGCATTTT. Full variable domain (rest looked up from reference TRBV5-1 and TRBJ1-5): KAGVTQTPRYLIKTRGQQVTLSCSPISGHRSVSWYQQTPGQGLQFLFEYFSETQRNKGNFPGRFSGRQFSNSRSEMNVSTLELGDSALYLCASSLAPGGAGQPQHFGDGTRLSIL.

V usage is TRBV5-1 and J usage is TRBJ2-5, with 7 bases lining up with TRBD1. The CDR3 length is 13 residues. CDR1 and CDR2 from the germline V gene are SGHRS and YFSETQ. J lost 5 bases, V lost 4 bases, and 5 bases had no gene match. DNA for the CDR3: TGCGCCAGCAGCCTGGACAGGACGGAGACCCAGTACTTC. Protein product: CASSLDRTETQYF.

This sequence joins TRBV7-9 and TRBJ1-6, with 8 positions matching TRBD1. CDR3 length equals 13 residues. The germline V gene has CDR1 SEHNR and CDR2 FQNEAQ (reference sequence). The ends lost 3 bases at V and 17 bases at J; junction bases unmatched: 9. CDR3 amino acids: CASSFDRDRNFHF. The DNA of the CDR3 is TGTGCCAGCAGCTTCGACCGGGACAGGAACTTCCACTTT.

The genes are TRBV4-1 and TRBJ2-5, with no clear D. Trimming stripped 0 bases from V and 2 bases from J, with 7 bases between. The CDR3 contains 14 residues. CDR1 is MGHRA and CDR2 is YSYEKL in the germline V gene. The CDR3 spells CASSQDNRQETQYF. DNA for the CDR3: TGCGCCAGCAGCCAAGACAACAGACAAGAGACCCAGTACTTC.

This chain uses TRBV7-2 with TRBJ2-1; no reliable D call. The CDR3 sequence is 14 residues long. The germline V gene has CDR1 SGHTA and CDR2 FQGNSA. V was shortened by 1 base and J by 8 bases, with 12 bases between the two germline ends. The CDR3 DNA is TGTGCCAGCAGCTTAGATATTTATACGTATGAGCAGTTCTTC. Translating it yields CASSLDIYTYEQFF.

The chain recombines TRBV29-1 with TRBJ2-6; D is ambiguous. The germline CDR1 and CDR2 sequences are SQVTM and ANQGSEA. The CDR3 has 14 amino acids. The germline V and J ends were trimmed by 5 bases and 4 bases, with 12 bases remaining between them. CDR3 DNA: TGCAGCGTTCGAACAACCGCCGGGGCCAACGTCCTGACTTTC. Protein sequence: CSVRTTAGANVLTF.

The V and J genes are TRBV5-1 and TRBJ2-1, with D unclear. The V gene lost 0 bases and the J gene lost 1 base, with 8 bases spanning the gap. This CDR3 contains 15 residues. CDR1 and CDR2 from the germline V gene are SGHRS and YFSETQ. DNA for the CDR3: TGCGCCAGCAGCTTGGAACAGCAATCCTACAATGAGCAGTTCTTC. Its protein is CASSLEQQSYNEQFF.

The V and J genes are TRBV5-1 and TRBJ1-4; D gene uncertain. Germline CDR1 and CDR2: SGHRS and YFSETQ. This CDR3 comprises 14 residues. Deletions cut 0 bases from V and 8 bases from J, with 11 bases between. As DNA, the CDR3 is TGCGCCAGCAGCTTGGGAGAGCGGAAAGAAAAACTGTTTTTT. Residues: CASSLGERKEKLFF.

This clonotype occurred a few times. The chain carries TRBV7-9 and TRBJ2-4; D is tentatively TRBD1 or TRBD2 (5 bases each). Germline V gene data show CDR1 as SEHNR and CDR2 as FQNEAQ (reference sequence). The CDR3 is 15 residues long. V was pared by 5 bases and J by 5 bases, with 16 bases between. The DNA of the CDR3 is TGTGCCAGCAGCCGGGACGGTCTTCCCGAAAACATTCAGTACTTC. Protein: CASSRDGLPENIQYF.

The genes are TRBV12-3 or TRBV12-4 and TRBJ2-7; 7 bases are shared with TRBD2. The CDR3 runs 16 residues. With V trimmed by 6 bases and J by 6 bases, 17 bases remained unmatched. CDR3 in DNA: TGTGCCAGCAGCCCCGGCGTCCGGACTAGTGTAGTCGAGCAGTACTTC. It specifies CASSPGVRTSVVEQYF.

The rearrangement uses TRBV18 and TRBJ1-2; tentatively, D is TRBD1 (5 bases). Trimming pared 6 bases from V and 4 bases from J, leaving 12 bases between. From germline, CDR1 is KGHSH and CDR2 LQKENI. The CDR3 is 13 amino acids. The DNA for the CDR3 is TGTGCCAGCTCGCCTGACAGCTCCTATGGCTACACCTTC. It yields the protein CASSPDSSYGYTF. The whole variable domain, remainder taken from reference TRBV18 and TRBJ1-2, is NAGVMQNPRHLVRRRGQEARLRCSPMKGHSHVYWYRQLPEEGLKFMVYLQKENIIDESGMPKERFSAEFPKEGPSILRIQQVVRGDSAAYFCASSPDSSYGYTFGSGTRLTVV.

The chain is built from TRBV7-9 and TRBJ2-7; 7 nucleotides align to TRBD1. The CDR3 is 14 residues long. V was pared by 5 bases and J by 4 bases, with 8 bases of the junction left unmatched. Germline V gives CDR1 SEHNR, CDR2 FQNEAQ (reference sequence). In DNA, the CDR3 is TGTGCCAGCAGCCGACAGGGCCATAATTACGAGCAGTACTTC. This sequence encodes CASSRQGHNYEQYF.